Below are 31 T cell receptor beta chains sequenced from a single sample in a study of cytomegalovirus exposure and HLA in healthy donors. The PCR made use of 60 Vbeta and 13 Jbeta primers. Clones were sequenced by immunoSEQ multiplex PCR, and TCRdb holds only the in-frame ones, with some missing. The sample holds approximately 200,000 clones, around 80% seen once. Material for sequencing was PBMCs. The receptors shown here come from a girl aged 2-10 years in good health and CMV-seronegative.

The chain has TRBV19 and TRBJ1-2; 9 nucleotides line up with TRBD1. Looked up from germline, CDR1 is LNHDA and CDR2 is SQIVND (reference sequence). The CDR3 has 14 residues. V gave up 4 bases and J gave up 5 bases; unmatched junction bases: 5. The CDR3 reads CASSKAGTGYGYTF. CDR3 bases: TGTGCCAGTAGTAAGGCGGGGACAGGGTATGGCTACACCTTC.

This chain connects TRBV5-4 to TRBJ2-7, with D possibly TRBD1 on 6 matching bases. The CDR3 contains 13 residues. Germline values: CDR1 SGHNT, CDR2 YYREEE (reference sequence). V lost 3 bases, J lost 7 bases, and 14 bases lay in between. The CDR3 nucleotides read TGTGCCAGCAGCTCCGGGACACACTTGGAGCAGTACTTC. Translated: CASSSGTHLEQYF.

This clone was counted a few times. The chain couples TRBV5-1 to TRBJ2-3, with 14 bases that match TRBD2. The CDR3 consists of 18 residues. The ends lost 4 bases at V and 3 bases at J; junction bases unmatched: 10. Germline CDR1 SGHRS, CDR2 YFSETQ. For the CDR3, the DNA is TGCGCCAGCAGCAAAACCCGACTAGCGGGAGGGCCGACAGATACGCAGTATTTT. Residues: CASSKTRLAGGPTDTQYF.

The V gene is TRBV29-1, the J gene TRBJ1-2; 7 bases are shared with TRBD1. The germline gives CDR1 SQVTM, CDR2 ANQGSEA. CDR3 size: 13 residues. V dropped 5 bases and J dropped 5; count of bases not matched to a gene: 8. In nucleotides, the CDR3 is TGCAGCGTTCGACAGGGAGGCGATTATGGCTACACCTTC. Translating it yields CSVRQGGDYGYTF.

The CDR3 loop is CASSPRSAGLLYEQYF. DNA for the CDR3: TGTGCCAGCAGCCCACGAAGCGCTGGATTACTCTACGAGCAGTACTTC. The chain combines TRBV7-9 with TRBJ2-7; D ambiguous. V shed 5 bases and J shed 3 bases, with 20 bases lying between them. The CDR3 has 16 residues. Germline lookup yields CDR1 SEHNR and CDR2 FQNEAQ (reference sequence).

The V gene is TRBV13, the J gene TRBJ1-1; 10 nucleotides agree with TRBD1. Germline CDR1 and CDR2: PRHDT and FYEKMQ (reference sequence). Germline trimming cut 4 bases from V and 0 bases from J; bases unmatched to any gene: 8. The CDR3 has 17 residues. This CDR3 is CASSWPDRGFVNTEAFF. The CDR3 region has the DNA TGTGCCAGCAGCTGGCCGGACAGGGGGTTTGTGAACACTGAAGCTTTCTTT.

The J gene is TRBJ2-1, the V gene TRBV5-6, with D possibly matching TRBD2 (5 bases). Looked up from germline, CDR1 is SGHDT and CDR2 is YYEEEE. The CDR3 runs to 15 residues. V lost 0 bases and J lost 6, with 13 bases in between. The chain's CDR3 is CASSLGLRPTNEQFF. The CDR3 nucleotides read TGTGCCAGCAGCTTGGGACTAAGGCCCACCAATGAGCAGTTCTTC. Full variable domain (rest looked up from reference TRBV5-6 and TRBJ2-1): DAGVTQSPTHLIKTRGQQVTLRCSPKSGHDTVSWYQQALGQGPQFIFQYYEEEERQRGNFPDRFSGHQFPNYSSELNVNALLLGDSALYLCASSLGLRPTNEQFFGPGTRLTVL.

The chain has TRBV6-5 and TRBJ1-3; D is uncertain. Germline V gene data show CDR1 as MNHEY and CDR2 as SVGAGI. The V end was cut by 6 bases, the J end by 8 bases, with 17 bases between. The CDR3 spans 14 residues. The CDR3: CASRSRRREYTIYF. In DNA form, the CDR3 reads TGTGCCAGCAGAAGCCGACGGAGGGAGTACACCATATATTTT.

This clone was observed a single time. The chain couples TRBV5-6 to TRBJ1-4; 7 nucleotides match TRBD1. Germline loops: CDR1 SGHDT, CDR2 YYEEEE. The CDR3 covers 15 residues. Unmatched junction bases numbered 10, after V lost 4 bases and J lost 7 bases. This chain's CDR3 is CASSPGQVQGEKLFF. In DNA, the CDR3 is TGTGCCAGCAGCCCAGGACAGGTACAAGGTGAAAAACTGTTTTTT.

V is TRBV18 and J is TRBJ2-1, with D hard to call. This CDR3 region has 12 residues. V was clipped by 3 bases and J by 4 bases, with 4 bases between them. Per germline, CDR1 KGHSH and CDR2 LQKENI. CDR3 amino acids: CASSPGYNEQFF. CDR3 nucleotides: TGTGCCAGCTCACCCGGTTACAATGAGCAGTTCTTC. Drawing the rest from reference TRBV18 and TRBJ2-1, the complete variable domain is NAGVMQNPRHLVRRRGQEARLRCSPMKGHSHVYWYRQLPEEGLKFMVYLQKENIIDESGMPKERFSAEFPKEGPSILRIQQVVRGDSAAYFCASSPGYNEQFFGPGTRLTVL.

The chain joins TRBV7-9 to TRBJ1-1; D might be TRBD1 (5 bases). Germline lookup yields CDR1 SEHNR and CDR2 FQNEAQ (reference sequence). V lost 3 bases and J 7 bases, leaving 12 bases between the germline ends. This CDR3 has 13 amino acids. The CDR3 sequence: CASSLGQSYEAFF. Here the CDR3 DNA reads TGTGCCAGCAGCTTGGGGCAGTCATATGAAGCTTTCTTT.

The chain uses TRBV29-1 and TRBJ1-1; the D is unclear. The ends were cut back, 4 bases at V and 4 bases at J, with 13 bases in the middle. The CDR3 has 13 amino acids. CDR1 SQVTM and CDR2 ANQGSEA come from the germline V gene. CDR3 region: CSVAAGRGTEAFF. CDR3 sequence (DNA): TGCAGCGTTGCCGCAGGCCGGGGCACTGAAGCTTTCTTT.

CDR3 sequence: CASSFGAGEKLFF. In DNA form, the CDR3 reads TGTGCCAGCAGTTTTGGAGCTGGTGAAAAACTGTTTTTT. V gene TRBV27 combines with J gene TRBJ1-4; D call uncertain. The CDR3 totals 13 residues. Deletions cut 3 bases from V and 7 bases from J, with 9 bases between. CDR1 and CDR2 (germline): MNHEY, SMNVEV (reference sequence).

CDR3: CASASGGRDSPLHF. CDR3 bases: TGTGCCAGCGCCTCCGGGGGGAGGGATTCACCCCTCCACTTT. V usage is TRBV6-1 and J usage is TRBJ1-6; tentatively, D is TRBD1 (5 bases). The CDR3 contains 14 residues. CDR1 is MNHNS, CDR2 SASEGT, per germline. The V end was cut by 8 bases, the J end by 8 bases, with 16 bases between.

The chain employs TRBV6-1 and TRBJ1-2; 8 bases align to TRBD1. The CDR3 has 13 residues. Trimming cost V 10 bases and J 4 bases; bases outside gene matches: 8. Germline CDR1 is MNHNS and CDR2 is SASEGT. The CDR3 DNA is TGTGCCAAAACGCCTGACAGGGGCTATGGCTACACCTTC. Translating it yields CAKTPDRGYGYTF.

V and J are TRBV27 and TRBJ2-7; TRBD2 agrees at 7 bases. The CDR3 has 15 amino acids. Trimming cost V 4 bases and J 4 bases; bases outside gene matches: 10. Germline V CDR1 and CDR2: MNHEY, SMNVEV (reference sequence). The CDR3 is CASSSWAAGVYEQYF. As DNA, the CDR3 is TGTGCCAGCAGTTCGTGGGCGGCGGGAGTGTACGAGCAGTACTTC.

V is TRBV30 and J is TRBJ2-7; a weak D match, TRBD1 (7 bases). Germline CDR1 and CDR2: GTSNPN and SVGIG (reference sequence). The CDR3 length is 12 residues. CDR3 DNA sequence: TGTGCTTCGGCGGGACAGAGCTACGAGCAGTACTTC. This gives the protein CASAGQSYEQYF.

Only one count was recorded for this clone. V and J are TRBV7-9 and TRBJ2-2; a weak D match, TRBD1 (6 bases). Germline CDR1 and CDR2: SEHNR and FQNEAQ (reference sequence). V shed 3 bases and J shed 7 bases, with 9 bases lying between them. CDR3 length: 13 residues. The CDR3 coding sequence is TGTGCCAGCAGCTTGGGGGCGAGCGGGGAGCTGTTTTTT. It translates to CASSLGASGELFF.

V gene TRBV28 combines with J gene TRBJ1-2, with 7 bases aligning to TRBD1. The CDR3 runs to 13 residues. Germline V lookup: CDR1 MDHEN, CDR2 SYDVKM. With 7 bases clipped from V and 4 bases from J, the junction kept 6 bases outside the gene matches. DNA for the CDR3: TGTGCCAGCATTCAGACAGGGTCCTATGGCTACACCTTC. It yields the protein CASIQTGSYGYTF.

This chain connects TRBV5-4 to TRBJ2-5; D gene ambiguous. V lost 0 bases to trimming and J lost 5 bases, with 14 bases between them. Per the germline V gene, CDR1 is SGHNT and CDR2 is YYREEE (reference sequence). There are 15 residues in the CDR3. The CDR3 loop is CASSLASGLRETQYF. The CDR3 DNA follows: TGTGCCAGCAGCTTGGCTTCCGGATTGAGGGAGACCCAGTACTTC.

The rearrangement links TRBV5-1 to TRBJ2-6, with TRBD1 identical over 8 bases. Germline V gives CDR1 SGHRS, CDR2 YFSETQ. CDR3 length equals 20 residues. The V gene end was trimmed by 2 bases and the J gene end by 3 bases; junction bases not matched to a gene: 16. The CDR3, as DNA: TGCGCCAGCAGCTTATCTTCTCCCGGGACAGGAGTTCGTGGGGCCAACGTCCTGACTTTC. It codes for CASSLSSPGTGVRGANVLTF.

CDR3 sequence reads: CASSLLTENTGELFF. The CDR3 region has the DNA TGTGCCAGCAGCCTATTGACAGAGAACACCGGGGAGCTGTTTTTT. The chain links TRBV11-2 to TRBJ2-2; perhaps TRBD1 as D (5 bases). Germline loops: CDR1 SGHAT, CDR2 FQNNGV. V was shortened by 5 bases and J by 1 base, with 11 bases between the two germline ends. The CDR3 has 15 residues.

The chain carries TRBV10-2 and TRBJ2-1; perhaps TRBD2 as D (6 bases). V was cut by 6 bases and J by 16 bases, with 28 bases left in between. The CDR3 runs 15 residues. CDR1 and CDR2 (germline): WSHSY, SAAADI. The DNA for the CDR3 is TGCGCCAGCAGCGCTCCTAAGGAGGGGAGGATGAACCCTTTCTTC. Translation gives CASSAPKEGRMNPFF.

The chain employs TRBV27 and TRBJ2-1, with TRBD2 as a possible D gene (6 bases). The CDR3 spans 13 residues. Trimming cost V 8 bases and J 0 bases, with 8 bases left between them. Germline CDR1 and CDR2: MNHEY and SMNVEV (reference sequence). Here the CDR3 reads CASGGVSYNEQFF. CDR3 DNA sequence: TGTGCCAGCGGAGGGGTCTCCTACAATGAGCAGTTCTTC.

As for this clone: Other DNA sequences of this sample code for an identical CDR3. V and J are TRBV18 and TRBJ1-1; D remains ambiguous. The length of the CDR3 is 13 residues. Germline V gene lookup returns CDR1 KGHSH and CDR2 LQKENI. V shed 3 bases and J shed 1 base, with 6 bases lying between them. The DNA for the CDR3 is TGTGCCAGCTCACCGAGACAGAACACTGAAGCTTTCTTT. Its translation is CASSPRQNTEAFF.

On this clone: Other DNA variants within this sample encode the same CDR3. The chain has TRBV29-1 and TRBJ1-1, with D perhaps TRBD1 (6 bases). Germline CDR1 and CDR2: SQVTM and ANQGSEA. The ends were cut back, 3 bases at V and 4 bases at J, with 6 bases in the middle. The CDR3 consists of 11 residues. For the CDR3, the DNA is TGCAGCGTTGACAGGGGCACTGAAGCTTTCTTT. Translating gives CSVDRGTEAFF.

The chain joins TRBV5-1 to TRBJ2-7, with 7 bases that match TRBD1. The length of the CDR3 is 16 residues. Trimming removed 5 bases from V and 2 bases from J; junction bases left unmatched: 13. Germline V gives CDR1 SGHRS, CDR2 YFSETQ. The CDR3 sequence: CASRYTTGPYPYEQYF. The CDR3 nucleotides are TGCGCCAGCAGATATACGACAGGGCCTTATCCCTACGAGCAGTACTTC. The entire variable domain, with the rest obtained from reference TRBV5-1 and TRBJ2-7, is as follows: KAGVTQTPRYLIKTRGQQVTLSCSPISGHRSVSWYQQTPGQGLQFLFEYFSETQRNKGNFPGRFSGRQFSNSRSEMNVSTLELGDSALYLCASRYTTGPYPYEQYFGPGTRLTVT.

This rearrangement joins TRBV6-1 to TRBJ1-2; TRBD1 aligns across 11 bases. V gave up 0 bases and J gave up 6 bases; unmatched junction bases: 9. Germline assignment: CDR1 MNHNS and CDR2 SASEGT. The CDR3 runs to 17 residues. The chain's CDR3 is CASSEALPGTGGDGYTF. The CDR3 nucleotides read TGTGCCAGCAGTGAAGCGCTCCCCGGGACAGGGGGGGATGGCTACACCTTC.

J is TRBJ1-2 and V is TRBV27; unclear D gene. The CDR3 length is 18 residues. Trimming took off 5 bases at V and 0 bases at J, with 22 bases between the two ends. Per germline, CDR1 MNHEY and CDR2 SMNVEV (reference sequence). The CDR3 DNA is TGTGCCAGCAGTACAGTTATGGCCCCAGCCCAAGCTAACTATGGCTACACCTTC. Its protein product is CASSTVMAPAQANYGYTF.

This clone was seen a single time. The rearrangement uses TRBV11-2 and TRBJ1-2; possible D gene TRBD1, 6 bases. Looked up from germline, CDR1 is SGHAT and CDR2 is FQNNGV. The V end lost 4 bases, the J end lost 4 bases, and 16 bases lay between the germline ends. This CDR3 comprises 15 residues. The CDR3 DNA follows: TGTGCCAGCAGCTCGATTCTGACAGGCCGCTATGGCTACACCTTC. Its protein is CASSSILTGRYGYTF.

The chain has TRBV5-4 and TRBJ1-4; D ambiguous. The CDR3 runs to 15 residues. The V end lost 4 bases, the J end lost 0 bases, and 10 bases lay between the germline ends. From germline, CDR1 is SGHNT and CDR2 YYREEE (reference sequence). For the CDR3, the DNA is TGTGCCAGCAGCGCAACACCTGCAACTAATGAAAAACTGTTTTTT. It specifies CASSATPATNEKLFF.